Sequencing of this T cell receptor (beta chain) was carried out in a study of T cell changes during pregnancy in multiple sclerosis. V trimming: 2 bases; J trimming: 3 bases; junction bases outside the gene matches: 4. Germline CDR1 and CDR2: GTSNPN and SVGIG (reference sequence). The CDR3 has 13 residues. Some clones are missing from TCRdb's copy, which holds only in-frame ones; the method was immunoSEQ multiplex PCR. The sample has 40,000 to 45,000 clones; 91% are singletons. The material sequenced was CD4+ T cells from peripheral blood mononuclear cells, taken in the second trimester of pregnancy. V gene TRBV30 combines with J gene TRBJ2-7; TRBD1 matches at 7 bases. The TCR sequence derives from a female donor in good health, enrolled as a control in a pregnancy study. The CDR3 DNA sequence: TGTGCCTGGAGTTTGGGACAGTACTACGAGCAGTACTTC. Translation: CAWSLGQYYEQYF.